This T cell receptor beta chain was sequenced during a study of radiotherapy plus CTLA-4 blockade in lung cancer. Lung cancer patients with chemo-refractory metastatic non-small-cell disease were given focal radiation plus CTLA-4 blockade with ipilimumab. Generated by immunoSEQ multiplex PCR, the TCRdb table keeps only in-frame clones and is missing some. The top ten clones hold roughly 15% of a sample with tens of thousands of clones, around 77% of them seen once. The V gene lost 0 bases and the J gene lost 6 bases, with 9 bases spanning the gap. From germline, CDR1 is SGHRS and CDR2 YFSETQ. This CDR3 spans 14 amino acids. Note on this clone: Its antigen remains unidentified.

Study conclusions and caveats: Blood saw expansion of tumor-derived TCR clones after radiotherapy plus ipilimumab. Early blood T cell clone changes and increased post-radiation serum interferon-beta were reportedly the strongest response predictors.

The sequencing used peripheral blood, collected from a patient treated with radiotherapy plus ipilimumab. The TCR was taken from a human donor with non-small cell lung cancer whose response to radiotherapy plus ipilimumab could not be evaluated. Some clones in this sample may be carry-over from other donors' samples. This chain uses TRBV5-1 with TRBJ2-2, with TRBD2 as a possible D gene (5 bases). CDR3 loop: CASSLAGVAGELFF. The CDR3 bases are TGCGCCAGCAGCTTGGCCGGGGTTGCCGGGGAGCTGTTTTTT.